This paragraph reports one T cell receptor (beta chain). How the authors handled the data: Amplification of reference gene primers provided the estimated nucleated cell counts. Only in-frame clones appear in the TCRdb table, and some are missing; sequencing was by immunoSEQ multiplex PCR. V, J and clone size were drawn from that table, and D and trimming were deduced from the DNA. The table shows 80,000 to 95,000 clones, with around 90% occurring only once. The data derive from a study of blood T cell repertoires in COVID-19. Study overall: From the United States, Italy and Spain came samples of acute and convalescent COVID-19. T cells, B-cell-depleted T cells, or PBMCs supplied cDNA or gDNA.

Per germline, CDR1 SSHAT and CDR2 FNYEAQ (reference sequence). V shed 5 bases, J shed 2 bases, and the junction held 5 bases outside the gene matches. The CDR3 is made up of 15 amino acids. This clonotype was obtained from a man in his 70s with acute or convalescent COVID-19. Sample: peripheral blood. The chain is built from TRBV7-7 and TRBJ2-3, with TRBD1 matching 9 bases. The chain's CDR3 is CASSGGQGPTDTQYF. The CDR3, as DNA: TGTGCCAGCAGCGGGGGACAGGGACCCACAGATACGCAGTATTTT.